This T cell receptor (beta chain) was sequenced in a study of cytomegalovirus exposure and HLA in healthy donors. Every donor was a healthy person donating bone marrow. As concerns this clone: Its matching antigen is unknown.

This CDR3 has 14 residues. Germline CDR1 and CDR2: SGHRS and YFSETQ. The V gene lost 2 bases and the J gene lost 0 bases, with 8 bases spanning the gap. The study's findings and limits: When analyzed later, the rates of TCR association showed variation by HLA locus, with DRB1 the most and HLA-C the fewest.

The PCR ran on 60 Vbeta and 13 Jbeta primers. Sequencing was performed with immunoSEQ multiplex PCR; in TCRdb, only in-frame clones are kept and a portion is missing. The sample yields 130,000 to 150,000 clones, over 70% seen once. The sequence came from a woman aged 40 to 50 in good health and CMV-seronegative. V gene TRBV5-1 combines with J gene TRBJ1-1; maybe TRBD1 (5 bases). Sequenced input: PBMCs. CDR3 in DNA: TGCGCCAGCAGCTTTCAGGGTTTGAACACTGAAGCTTTCTTT. It yields the protein CASSFQGLNTEAFF.